Sequencing of this T cell receptor beta chain was carried out in a study of shared clonotypes between healthy human individuals. Sequencing used immunoSEQ multiplex PCR; TCRdb keeps in-frame clones, though not all of them. The data contain 470,000 or so clones, around 85% of them singletons. Sequencing was performed on PBMCs. This receptor was taken from a woman aged 40 to 55 in good health. Some clones in this sample may be carry-over from other donors' samples.

The DNA for the CDR3 is TGTGCCAGCAGCTTAGGGCCGGGATCCTACAATGAGCAGTTCTTC. It is translated as CASSLGPGSYNEQFF. V gene TRBV7-3 combines with J gene TRBJ2-1; D possibly corresponds to TRBD2 (5 bases). V was cut by 2 bases and J by 1 base, with 9 bases left in between. The CDR3 has 15 residues. In germline, CDR1 is SGHTA, CDR2 FQGTGA.